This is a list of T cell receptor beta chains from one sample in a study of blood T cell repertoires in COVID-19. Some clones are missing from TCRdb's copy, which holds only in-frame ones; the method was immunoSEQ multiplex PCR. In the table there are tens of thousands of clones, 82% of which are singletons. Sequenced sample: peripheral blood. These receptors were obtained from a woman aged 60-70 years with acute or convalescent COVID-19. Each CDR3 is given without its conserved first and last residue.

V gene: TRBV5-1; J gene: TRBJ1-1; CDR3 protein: ASGRTGNTEAF
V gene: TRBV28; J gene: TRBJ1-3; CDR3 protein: ASGTPEFSGNTIY
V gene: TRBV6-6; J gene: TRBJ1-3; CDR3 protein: ASSDRGRGNTIY
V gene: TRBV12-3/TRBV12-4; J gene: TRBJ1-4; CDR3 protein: ASMPGGHEKLF
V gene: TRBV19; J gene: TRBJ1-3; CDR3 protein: ASSPRLGSGNTIY
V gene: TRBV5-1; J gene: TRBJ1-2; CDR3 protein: ASSLDGTGVPYGYT
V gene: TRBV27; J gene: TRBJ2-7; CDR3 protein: ASSRTGVTYEQY
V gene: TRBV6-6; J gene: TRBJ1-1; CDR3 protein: ASSQNRGWRANTEAF
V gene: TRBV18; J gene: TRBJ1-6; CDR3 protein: ASSRDRDNSPLH
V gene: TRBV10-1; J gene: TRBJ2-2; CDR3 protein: ASSETVPGELF
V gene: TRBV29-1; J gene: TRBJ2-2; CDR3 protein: SVVRGRELF
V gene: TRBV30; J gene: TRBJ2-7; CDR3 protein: AWTGRGSYEQY
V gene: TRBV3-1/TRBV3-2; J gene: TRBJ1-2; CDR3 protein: ASSPRTGGYGYT
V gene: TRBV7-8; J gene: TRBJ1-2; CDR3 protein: ASSLSGRQNYGYT
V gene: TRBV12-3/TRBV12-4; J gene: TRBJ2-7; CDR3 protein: ASSLRTMYEQY
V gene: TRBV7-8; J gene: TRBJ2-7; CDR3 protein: ASSLFEGEVYEQY
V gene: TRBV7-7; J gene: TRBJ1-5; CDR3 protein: ASTPRDRANQPQH
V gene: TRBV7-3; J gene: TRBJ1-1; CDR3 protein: ASSSTGTANTEAF
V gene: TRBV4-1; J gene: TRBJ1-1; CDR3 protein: ASSQGRGGENTEAF
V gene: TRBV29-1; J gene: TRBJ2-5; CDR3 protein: SVVRILQETQY
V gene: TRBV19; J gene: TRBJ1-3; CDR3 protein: ASSTRQGSGNTIY
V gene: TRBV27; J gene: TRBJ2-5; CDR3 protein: ASSLERTGVETQY
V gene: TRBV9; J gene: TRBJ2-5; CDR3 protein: ASSVGPGGAETQY
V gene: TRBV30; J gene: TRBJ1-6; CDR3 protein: AWTHPGRRGISPLH
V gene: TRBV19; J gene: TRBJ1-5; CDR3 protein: ASTRGVDRVNNQPQH
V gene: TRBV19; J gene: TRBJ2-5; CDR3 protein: ASSITGAGETQY
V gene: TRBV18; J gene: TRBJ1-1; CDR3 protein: ASSADRVNTEAF
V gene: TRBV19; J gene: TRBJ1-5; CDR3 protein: ASSSYRDRVANQPQH
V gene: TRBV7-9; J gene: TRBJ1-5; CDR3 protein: ASSPITGSQPQH
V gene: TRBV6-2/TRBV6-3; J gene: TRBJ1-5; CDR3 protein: ASSYSGSPRPQH
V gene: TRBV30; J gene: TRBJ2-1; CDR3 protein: AWSSGRASSYNEQF
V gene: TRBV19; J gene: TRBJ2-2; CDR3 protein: ASSRGTGQNTGELF
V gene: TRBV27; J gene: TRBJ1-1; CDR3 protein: ASSVRQGITEAF
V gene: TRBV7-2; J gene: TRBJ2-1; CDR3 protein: ASSLGRGTYNEQF
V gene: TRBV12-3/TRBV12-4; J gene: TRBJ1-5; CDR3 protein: ASRKQSNQPQH
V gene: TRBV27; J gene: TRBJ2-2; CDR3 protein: ASRISGGTSHGELF
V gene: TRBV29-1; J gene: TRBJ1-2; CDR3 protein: SVEKPGVGYT
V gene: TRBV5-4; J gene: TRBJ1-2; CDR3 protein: ASTSLGQNYGYT
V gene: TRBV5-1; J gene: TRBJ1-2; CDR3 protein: ASSLVSTGLSVYGYT
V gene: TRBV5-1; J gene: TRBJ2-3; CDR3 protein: ASSLAAAGVADTQY